Below, 4 T cell receptor beta chains from the same sample are listed, as sequenced in a study of coeliac disease. Libraries were prepared by immunoSEQ multiplex PCR; TCRdb keeps only in-frame clonotypes and omits some of them. The sample consists of around 3,500 clones, roughly 70% of them appearing once. The sequencing sample was made of intraepithelial lymphocytes from the gut. The receptors here all came from a man aged 18 to 35 with celiac disease on a gluten-free diet.

This chain joins TRBV2 and TRBJ2-7, with a tentative D call TRBD1 (6 bases). The V end was cut by 8 bases, the J end by 10 bases, with 21 bases between. Per the germline V gene, CDR1 is SNHLY and CDR2 is FYNNEI. This CDR3 region has 13 residues. CDR3 loop: CASRGGVAGTQYF. The CDR3 DNA is TGTGCCAGCCGAGGGGGTGTTGCGGGTACTCAGTACTTC.

The rearrangement links TRBV7-9 to TRBJ1-2, with a tentative D call TRBD1 (6 bases). The CDR3 extends over 17 amino acids. Germline loops: CDR1 SEHNR, CDR2 FQNEAQ (reference sequence). V gave up 0 bases and J gave up 0 bases, with 14 bases separating them. CDR3 nucleotides: TGTGCCAGCAGCTTAGCCCTCCGTAGGGGGACTAACTATGGCTACACCTTC. It encodes CASSLALRRGTNYGYTF.

The J gene is TRBJ2-7, the V gene TRBV7-6; TRBD2 is a possible D gene (6 bases). CDR1 and CDR2 (germline): SGHVS, FNYEAQ. V was clipped by 1 base and J by 0 bases, with 10 bases between them. The CDR3 runs to 15 residues. CDR3 sequence reads: CASSLEWDSSYEQYF. The CDR3 DNA reads as TGTGCCAGCAGCTTAGAGTGGGACTCCTCCTACGAGCAGTACTTC.

This chain links TRBV19 with TRBJ1-2; possibly TRBD1 for D (6 bases). V was clipped by 5 bases and J by 4 bases, with 17 bases between them. Germline V gives CDR1 LNHDA, CDR2 SQIVND (reference sequence). This CDR3 spans 15 amino acids. For the CDR3, the DNA is TGTGCCAGTAGTCGCCAGGGGTCGAACTCCTATGGCTACACCTTC. It is translated as CASSRQGSNSYGYTF.